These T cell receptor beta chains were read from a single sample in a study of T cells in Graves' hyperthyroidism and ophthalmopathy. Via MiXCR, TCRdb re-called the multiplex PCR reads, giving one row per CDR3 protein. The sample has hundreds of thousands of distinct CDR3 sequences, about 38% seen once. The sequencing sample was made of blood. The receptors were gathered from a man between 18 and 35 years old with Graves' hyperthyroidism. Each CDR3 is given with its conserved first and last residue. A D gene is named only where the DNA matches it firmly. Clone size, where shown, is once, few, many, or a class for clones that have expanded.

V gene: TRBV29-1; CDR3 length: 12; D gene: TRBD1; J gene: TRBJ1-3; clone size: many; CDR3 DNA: TGCAGCGTCGGGACAGACGGAAACACCATATATTTT; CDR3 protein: CSVGTDGNTIYF
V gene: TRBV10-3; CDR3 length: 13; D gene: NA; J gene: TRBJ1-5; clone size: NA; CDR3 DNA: TGTGCCATCGGGGACGGGAGCAATCAGCCCCAGCATTTT; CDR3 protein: CAIGDGSNQPQHF
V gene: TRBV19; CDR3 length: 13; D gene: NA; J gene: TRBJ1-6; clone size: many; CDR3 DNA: TGTGCCAGTAGCTGGGAGAATAATTCACCCCTCCACTTT; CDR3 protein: CASSWENNSPLHF
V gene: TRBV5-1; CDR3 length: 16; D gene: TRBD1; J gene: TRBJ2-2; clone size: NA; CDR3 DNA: TGCGCCAGCAGCTTGGACAGGGGAATCCTAACCGGGGAGCTGTTTTTT; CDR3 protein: CASSLDRGILTGELFF
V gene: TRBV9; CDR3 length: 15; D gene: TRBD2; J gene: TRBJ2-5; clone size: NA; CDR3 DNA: TGTGCCAGCAGCGTGACTAGCGGGAGTTGGGAGACCCAGTACTTC; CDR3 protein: CASSVTSGSWETQYF
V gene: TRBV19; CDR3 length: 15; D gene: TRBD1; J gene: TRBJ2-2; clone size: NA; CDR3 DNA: TGTGCCAGTAGTCTTTGGACAGGGTCAAGTGCGGAGCTGTTTTTT; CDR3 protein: CASSLWTGSSAELFF
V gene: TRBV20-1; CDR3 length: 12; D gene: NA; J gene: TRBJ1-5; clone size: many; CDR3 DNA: TGCAGTGGTCAGCTTAGCAATCAGCCCCAGCATTTT; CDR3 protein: CSGQLSNQPQHF
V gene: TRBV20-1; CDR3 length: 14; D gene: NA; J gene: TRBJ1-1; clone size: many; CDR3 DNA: TGCAGTGCTAGAGATCTCGCCAGAAACACTGAAGCTTTCTTT; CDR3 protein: CSARDLARNTEAFF
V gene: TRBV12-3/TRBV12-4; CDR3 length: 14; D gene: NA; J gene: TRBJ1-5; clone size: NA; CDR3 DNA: TGTGCCAGCAGTCTGCCGGGTACTAATCAGCCCCAGCATTTT; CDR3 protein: CASSLPGTNQPQHF
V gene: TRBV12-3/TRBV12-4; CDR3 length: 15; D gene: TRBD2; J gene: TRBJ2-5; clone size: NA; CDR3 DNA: TGTGCCAGCAGTTTAGTAGCGGGAGCATCGGAGACCCAGTACTTC; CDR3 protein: CASSLVAGASETQYF
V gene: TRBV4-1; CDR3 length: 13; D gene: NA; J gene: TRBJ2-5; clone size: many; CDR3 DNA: TGTGCCAGCAGCCAAGCTCGGCAAGAGACCCAGTACTTC; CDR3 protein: CASSQARQETQYF
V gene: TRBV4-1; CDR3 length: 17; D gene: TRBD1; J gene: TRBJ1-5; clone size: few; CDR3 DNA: TGTGCCAGCAGCCAAGGGGGACAGGGGGCGATCCCCAAGCCCCAGCATTTT; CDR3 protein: CASSQGGQGAIPKPQHF
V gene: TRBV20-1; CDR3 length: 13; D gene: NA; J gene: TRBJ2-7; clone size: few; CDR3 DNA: TGCAGTGCTAGAGATGCAGGGGATTACGAGCAGTACTTC; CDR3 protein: CSARDAGDYEQYF
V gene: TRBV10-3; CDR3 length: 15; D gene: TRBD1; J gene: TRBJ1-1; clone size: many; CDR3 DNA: TGTGCCATCAGTGAGTCGGGACAGCGAAACACTGAAGCTTTCTTT; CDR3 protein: CAISESGQRNTEAFF
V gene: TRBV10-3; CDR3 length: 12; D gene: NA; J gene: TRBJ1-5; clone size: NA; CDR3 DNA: TGTGCCATCAGTTATGGGGGGCAGCCCCAGCATTTT; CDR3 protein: CAISYGGQPQHF
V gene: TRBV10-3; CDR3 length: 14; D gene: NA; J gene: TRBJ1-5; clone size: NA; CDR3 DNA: TGTGCCATCGCATGGTCCGGACAGCAAGAGACCCAGCATTTT; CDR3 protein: CAIAWSGQQETQHF
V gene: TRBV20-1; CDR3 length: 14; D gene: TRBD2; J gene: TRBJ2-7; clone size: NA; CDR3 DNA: TGCAGTGCAAGATGGACTAGCGGAAAATACGAGCAGTACTTC; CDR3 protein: CSARWTSGKYEQYF
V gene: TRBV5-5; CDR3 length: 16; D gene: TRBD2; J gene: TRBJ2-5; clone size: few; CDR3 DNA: TGTGCCAGCAGCGTAGCTTCAGGACTAGTGACGGAGACCCAGTACTTC; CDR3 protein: CASSVASGLVTETQYF
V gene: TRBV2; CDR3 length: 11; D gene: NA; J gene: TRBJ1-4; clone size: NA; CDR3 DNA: TGTGCCAGCGCTGGAAATGAAAAACTGTTTTTT; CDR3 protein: CASAGNEKLFF
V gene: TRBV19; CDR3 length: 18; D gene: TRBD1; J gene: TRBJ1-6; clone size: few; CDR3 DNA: TGTGCCAGTAGTTCTCCCCCGGGACAGGGGGACTATAATTCACCCCTCCACTTT; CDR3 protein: CASSSPPGQGDYNSPLHF
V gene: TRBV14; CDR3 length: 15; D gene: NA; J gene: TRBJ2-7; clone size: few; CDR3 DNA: TGTGCCAGCAGCCCGATAGGAGTAAGAGTTGGAGAGCAGTACTTC; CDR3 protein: CASSPIGVRVGEQYF
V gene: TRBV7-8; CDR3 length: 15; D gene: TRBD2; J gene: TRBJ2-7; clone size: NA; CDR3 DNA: TGTGCCAGCAGAGCGGGGCTTGAAAGCTCCTACGAGCAGTACTTC; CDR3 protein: CASRAGLESSYEQYF
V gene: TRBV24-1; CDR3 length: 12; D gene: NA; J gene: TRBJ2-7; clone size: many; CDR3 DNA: TGTGCCACCAGTGATGCGGGCTACGAGCAGTACTTC; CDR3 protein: CATSDAGYEQYF
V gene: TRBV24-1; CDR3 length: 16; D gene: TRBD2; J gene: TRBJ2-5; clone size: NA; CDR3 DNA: TGTGCCACCAGTGACTCTCCTAGCGGGGTACAAGAGACCCAGTACTTC; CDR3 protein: CATSDSPSGVQETQYF
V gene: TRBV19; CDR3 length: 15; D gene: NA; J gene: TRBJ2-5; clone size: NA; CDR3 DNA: TGTGCCAGTAGCCGCAGGGGAGGGCCGGGAGAGACCCAGTACTTC; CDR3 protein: CASSRRGGPGETQYF
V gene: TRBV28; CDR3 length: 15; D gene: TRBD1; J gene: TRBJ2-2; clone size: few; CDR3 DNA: TGTGCCAGCAGTCCCGGACAGGGGGCTGTCGGGGAGCTGTTTTTT; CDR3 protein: CASSPGQGAVGELFF
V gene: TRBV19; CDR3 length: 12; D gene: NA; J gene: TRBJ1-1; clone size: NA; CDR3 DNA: TGTGCCAGTAGTATTAGGGAGACTGAAGCTTTCTTT; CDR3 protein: CASSIRETEAFF
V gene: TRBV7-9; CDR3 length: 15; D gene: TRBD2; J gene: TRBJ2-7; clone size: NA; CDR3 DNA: TGCGCCAGCAGCCAGGGACTAGCGGCTATCTACGAGCAGTACTTC; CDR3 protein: CASSQGLAAIYEQYF
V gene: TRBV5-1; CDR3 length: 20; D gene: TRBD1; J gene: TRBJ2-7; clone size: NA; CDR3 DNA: TGCGCCAGCAGCTTCTTCCAAACCGGGACAGCAACAAGCCGAACCTACGAGCAGTACTTC; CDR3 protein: CASSFFQTGTATSRTYEQYF
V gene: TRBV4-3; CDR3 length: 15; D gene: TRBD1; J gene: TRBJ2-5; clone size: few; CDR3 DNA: TGCGCCAGCAGCCCGGGACAGGGGCTTGGGGAGACCCAGTACTTC; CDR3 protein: CASSPGQGLGETQYF
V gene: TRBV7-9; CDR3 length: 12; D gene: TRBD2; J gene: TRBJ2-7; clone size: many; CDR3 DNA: TGTGCCAGCAGCCCGCCGGGGGGCGAGCAGTACTTC; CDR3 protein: CASSPPGGEQYF
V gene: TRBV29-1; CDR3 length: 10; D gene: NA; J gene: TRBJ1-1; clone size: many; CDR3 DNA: TGCAGCGTTGGTACGGCTGAAGCTTTCTTT; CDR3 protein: CSVGTAEAFF
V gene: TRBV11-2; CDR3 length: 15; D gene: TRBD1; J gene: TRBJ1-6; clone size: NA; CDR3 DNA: TGTGCCAGCAGCCCTCGACAGGGGGCCAAGTCACCCCTCCACTTT; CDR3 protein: CASSPRQGAKSPLHF
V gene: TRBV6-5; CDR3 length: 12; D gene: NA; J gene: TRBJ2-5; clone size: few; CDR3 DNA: TGTGCCAGCAGTGAAATTAAGGAGACCCAGTACTTC; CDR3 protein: CASSEIKETQYF
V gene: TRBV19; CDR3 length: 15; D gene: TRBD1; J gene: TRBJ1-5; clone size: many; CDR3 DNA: TGTGCCAGTAGTATAGTTGGGACAGGGGCAATGGCCCAGCATTTT; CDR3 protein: CASSIVGTGAMAQHF
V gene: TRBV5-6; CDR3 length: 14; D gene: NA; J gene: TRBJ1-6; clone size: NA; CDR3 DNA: TGTGCCAGCAGCCGCTCCAAAACAGGGACACCCCTCCACTTT; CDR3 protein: CASSRSKTGTPLHF
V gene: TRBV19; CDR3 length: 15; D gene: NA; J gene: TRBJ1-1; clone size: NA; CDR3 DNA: TGTGCCAGTAGGGAAGTGGGGGAATTGAACACTGAAGCTTTCTTT; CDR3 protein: CASREVGELNTEAFF
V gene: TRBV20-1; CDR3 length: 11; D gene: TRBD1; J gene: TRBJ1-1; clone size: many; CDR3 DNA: TGCAGTGCGGCGGGACAGGTTGAAGCTTTCTTT; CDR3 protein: CSAAGQVEAFF
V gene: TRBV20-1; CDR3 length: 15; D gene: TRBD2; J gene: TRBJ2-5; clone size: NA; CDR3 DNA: TGCAGTGCTCGCGGGACTAGCGGGAGTCCGGAGACCCAGTACTTC; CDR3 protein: CSARGTSGSPETQYF
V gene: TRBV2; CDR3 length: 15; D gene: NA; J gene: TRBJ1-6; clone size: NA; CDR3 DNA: TGTGCCAGCAGCCCGATCGGGGGGCCGAATTCACCCCTCCACTTT; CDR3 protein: CASSPIGGPNSPLHF
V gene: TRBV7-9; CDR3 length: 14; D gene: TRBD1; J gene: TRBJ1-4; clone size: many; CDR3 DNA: TGTGCCAGCAGGCGGACAGGGTCTAATGAAAAACTGTTTTTT; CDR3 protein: CASRRTGSNEKLFF
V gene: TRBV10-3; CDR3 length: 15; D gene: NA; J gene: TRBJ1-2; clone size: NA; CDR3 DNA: TGTGCCAGCAGCACCTCCGCTGGGACTAACTATGGCTACACCTTC; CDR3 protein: CASSTSAGTNYGYTF
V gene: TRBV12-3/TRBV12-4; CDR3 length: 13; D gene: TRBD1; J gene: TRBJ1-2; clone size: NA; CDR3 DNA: TGTGCCAGCAGTTTTAAGGGGGCAGGTGGCTACACCTTC; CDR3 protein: CASSFKGAGGYTF
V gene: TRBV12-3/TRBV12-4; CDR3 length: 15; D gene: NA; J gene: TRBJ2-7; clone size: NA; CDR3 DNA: TGTGCCAGCAGTTTAGTCTGGACCGGAGGGAACGAGCAGTACTTC; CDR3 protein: CASSLVWTGGNEQYF